Described below is a single TCR beta chain sequence and its context. This clone's antigen is unknown. Base qualities were left out, and no much larger clone turns up one base away. The sample originates from a study of identical twins (dated by TCRdb to the mid-2010s). General notes on the study: TCR alpha and beta repertoires from monozygotic twins, unrelated adults of various ages and cord blood were deep-sequenced to test whether fetal clonotypes persist. Replicate twin experiments were performed at different times using different library preparation protocols to rule out contamination. What the authors observed across the whole study: Fewer insertions were carried by abundant cord blood beta clonotypes; a weaker similar trend was observed in young adult naive repertoires, while no such trend was observed in memory repertoires. Compared with coincidental sharing between unrelated individuals, out-of-frame TCR alpha sequences shared between twins had an excess of sequences with low generation probability. In monozygotic twins, out-of-frame TCR alpha sharing was systematically underestimated by recombination models, although the models agreed with sharing between unrelated individuals. The excess sharing between twins in beta out-of-frame sequences was weaker because fewer shared sequences reduced the signal-to-noise ratio. Zero-insertion analyses could be partly confounded by invariant T cells such as MAIT and iNKT, though diverse VJ usage argued against such confounding for most clonotypes. Because the same donors could not be followed over many years, the conclusions depended on cross-sectional statistical analysis.

Preparation of the library involved 5' RACE. Sequencing took place on an Illumina HiSeq 2000. A universal primer binding site was added through template switching, and the final cDNA carried a unique molecular identifier so that TCR cDNA molecules could be counted accurately. Specific primers in the conserved constant-segment region were used to synthesize first-strand cDNA for the TCR alpha and beta chains. To control for contamination, every cDNA library was double barcoded, receiving both a SMART-Mk sample barcode and Illumina barcodes. TruSeq adapter sequences, together with Illumina sample barcodes, were added in two successive PCR steps. Sequencing of the TCR alpha and beta cDNA libraries was done on the Illumina HiSeq platform using custom primers. In the source study's methods: Unique molecular identifiers were extracted from raw reads with MiGEC, and CDR3 positions were determined with MiXCR. For each individual, recombination models were inferred using an EM algorithm with the repgenHMM and IGoR tools. Shared clonotype analysis was performed with the tcR package in R, normalizing sharing by the product of cloneset sizes. To study raw recombination without the effects of thymic and clonal selection, out-of-frame nonproductive sequences were analyzed. Clones were called with MiXCR by TCRdb after fastp trimmed the public reads at Q25, and only in-frame beta chains were retained. Entries are consolidated by CDR3 protein sequence, retaining the most common genes and DNA. TCRdb assigned the V and J calls; the authors' analysis was not used. Within this sample are about 450,000 distinct CDR3 sequences, with roughly 18% of them counted one time only. The ten largest clonotypes hold about 12% of the sample.

Every donor was a healthy Caucasian. The researchers also sequenced three unrelated adults who were not twins: a male aged 18 to 29, a male aged 50 to 59, and a female aged 50 to 59. Miltenyi CD45RO+ enrichment and human naive T-cell isolation kits were used to isolate memory (CD45RO+) and naive T cells from PBMC. V and J are truncated by 4 bases and 1 base respectively, leaving an intervening sequence of 13 bases. The CDR3 measures 15 amino acids from cysteine to phenylalanine. This entry keeps only the CDR3 DNA: 45 bases, framed from base 1. CDR1 and CDR2 were assigned from the germline V gene as SNHLY and FYNNEI.

The chain was built from TRBV2 and TRBJ2-5; the D gene could be TRBD1 or TRBD2, each one agreeing over 6 bases. The sample was naive T cells sorted from blood. Read against the paper, the sample's cell subset or site label means: cells isolated with a human naive T-cell isolation kit. The sequence was obtained from a middle-aged man in good health. CDR3 protein: CASSAEGGLQETQYF. The base sequence is TGTGCCAGCAGTGCGGAGGGGGGCCTCCAAGAGACCCAGTACTTC.